Below, 14 T cell receptor beta chains from the same sample are listed, as sequenced in a study of shared clonotypes between healthy human individuals. Data came from immunoSEQ multiplex PCR; TCRdb stores just in-frame clones and leaves some out. The sample lists about 1 million clones; 65% to 75% were seen once. The sample consisted of memory CD4+ T cells sorted from blood. The subset here: CD45RA-negative fraction. All receptors come from a man in his late teens or twenties in good health.

The chain has TRBV19 and TRBJ1-6, with D unresolved. CDR3 length: 15 amino acids. Germline CDR1 is LNHDA and CDR2 is SQIVND (reference sequence). V lost 3 bases to trimming and J lost 8 bases, with 14 bases between them. CDR3 in amino acids: CASSISGPKYSPLHF. CDR3 nucleotides: TGTGCCAGTAGTATCTCCGGACCAAAGTATTCACCCCTCCACTTT.

This clone has just a few counts. The genes are TRBV2 and TRBJ2-2; maybe TRBD1 (6 bases). Germline V gene sequence: CDR1 SNHLY, CDR2 FYNNEI. CDR3 length: 15 amino acids. The germline V and J ends were trimmed by 6 bases and 0 bases, with 11 bases remaining between them. The CDR3 region has the DNA TGTGCCAGCAGCATCGGGACAACGAACACCGGGGAGCTGTTTTTT. Amino acids: CASSIGTTNTGELFF.

The J gene is TRBJ2-2, the V gene TRBV11-2, with D hard to call. CDR3 size: 15 residues. Per the germline V gene, CDR1 is SGHAT and CDR2 is FQNNGV. Trimming took off 3 bases at V and 1 base at J, with 9 bases between the two ends. CDR3 sequence reads: CASSFFGGNTGELFF. The CDR3 coding sequence is TGTGCCAGCAGCTTCTTTGGCGGGAACACCGGGGAGCTGTTTTTT.

V is TRBV7-2 and J is TRBJ2-7; D uncertain. Trimming stripped 5 bases from V and 6 bases from J, with 14 bases between. CDR3 length equals 13 residues. Germline V lookup: CDR1 SGHTA, CDR2 FQGNSA. The CDR3 reads CASSPRITPEQYF. The CDR3 DNA reads as TGTGCCAGCAGCCCAAGGATCACCCCCGAGCAGTACTTC.

This clone was seen a few times. J is TRBJ2-5 and V is TRBV27, with TRBD2 matching 9 bases. The V and J ends lost 6 bases and 5 bases, in that order; junction bases with no gene match: 16. The CDR3 spans 17 residues. In germline, CDR1 is MNHEY, CDR2 SMNVEV (reference sequence). The CDR3, as DNA: TGTGCCAGCAGACCTGGGAGGGGCGGGGGGGCCTGGGAGACCCAGTACTTC. Protein sequence: CASRPGRGGGAWETQYF.

The rearrangement links TRBV4-1 to TRBJ2-3, with D possibly called TRBD1 or TRBD2 (5 bases each). Trimming took 0 bases from V and 4 from J, leaving 11 bases between them. Germline values: CDR1 MGHRA, CDR2 YSYEKL. The CDR3 spans 15 residues. The CDR3 bases are TGCGCCAGCAGCCAAGATCTGTGGGGACCAGATACGCAGTATTTT. Translated: CASSQDLWGPDTQYF.

The chain combines TRBV4-1 with TRBJ1-2; 8 bases are shared with TRBD1. The J segment lost 1 base and the V segment lost 0 bases, leaving 7 bases of the junction unmatched. Germline CDR1 and CDR2: MGHRA and YSYEKL. This CDR3 is 17 amino acids long. The CDR3 nucleotides are TGCGCCAGCAGCCAAGAAGCGGACAGGGTTAATAACTATGGCTACACCTTC. Encoded protein: CASSQEADRVNNYGYTF.

DNA of the CDR3: TGTGCCAGCACCGCTAGTGGCGAGACCCAGTACTTC. It yields the protein CASTASGETQYF. The gene calls are TRBV28 and TRBJ2-5, with no clear D. Deletions cut 7 bases from V and 5 bases from J, with 11 bases between. The germline CDR1 and CDR2 sequences are MDHEN and SYDVKM. CDR3 length equals 12 residues.

The chain recombines TRBV9 with TRBJ1-2; tentatively, D is TRBD1 (5 bases). Germline CDR1 reads SGDLS; CDR2 reads YYNGEE. CDR3 size: 14 residues. V shed 0 bases and J shed 7 bases, with 13 bases lying between them. CDR3 loop: CASSVVGAHLGYTF. The CDR3 nucleotides read TGTGCCAGCAGCGTAGTAGGGGCGCATCTTGGCTACACCTTC.

This clone was detected only once. The genes are TRBV7-8 and TRBJ2-7, with 8 bases aligning to TRBD1. With 4 bases clipped from V and 0 bases from J, the junction kept 5 bases outside the gene matches. The CDR3 length is 15 residues. The germline gives CDR1 SGHVS, CDR2 FQNEAQ. CDR3 residues: CASSSLGQASYEQYF. The CDR3 DNA reads as TGTGCCAGCAGCTCCCTGGGACAGGCCTCCTACGAGCAGTACTTC.

Only a few counts were recorded for this clone. CDR3 amino acids: CASGLTSGRGTGELFF. CDR3 sequence (DNA): TGTGCTAGTGGTTTGACTAGCGGGAGAGGTACCGGGGAGCTGTTTTTT. The chain recombines TRBV12-5 with TRBJ2-2; 11 nucleotides match TRBD2. Germline V gives CDR1 LGHNT, CDR2 FRNRAP. CDR3 length equals 16 residues. The J segment lost 5 bases and the V segment lost 2 bases, leaving 4 bases of the junction unmatched.

The chain carries TRBV28 and TRBJ1-5; D ambiguous. V lost 7 bases, J lost 4 bases, and 11 bases lay in between. The CDR3 runs to 13 residues. Germline CDR1 reads MDHEN; CDR2 reads SYDVKM. The CDR3 bases are TGTGCCAGCACCTCTCTCACGAATCAGCCCCAGCATTTT. Protein: CASTSLTNQPQHF.

This chain links TRBV5-1 with TRBJ2-2; the match to TRBD1 covers 8 bases. The V segment lost 4 bases and the J segment 7 bases; nucleotides outside the gene matches: 9. Germline lookup yields CDR1 SGHRS and CDR2 YFSETQ. This CDR3 has 15 residues. The CDR3 sequence is CASSTGQGNVGELFF. The CDR3 region has the DNA TGCGCCAGCAGCACCGGACAGGGTAATGTCGGGGAGCTGTTTTTT.

This sequence joins TRBV18 and TRBJ2-2; tentatively, D is TRBD2 (6 bases). Trimming stripped 7 bases from V and 4 bases from J, with 19 bases between. From germline, CDR1 is KGHSH and CDR2 LQKENI. This CDR3 has 16 residues. CDR3 protein: CASFSGGGKGTGELFF. The CDR3 bases are TGTGCCAGCTTCTCAGGCGGCGGGAAGGGCACCGGGGAGCTGTTTTTT.